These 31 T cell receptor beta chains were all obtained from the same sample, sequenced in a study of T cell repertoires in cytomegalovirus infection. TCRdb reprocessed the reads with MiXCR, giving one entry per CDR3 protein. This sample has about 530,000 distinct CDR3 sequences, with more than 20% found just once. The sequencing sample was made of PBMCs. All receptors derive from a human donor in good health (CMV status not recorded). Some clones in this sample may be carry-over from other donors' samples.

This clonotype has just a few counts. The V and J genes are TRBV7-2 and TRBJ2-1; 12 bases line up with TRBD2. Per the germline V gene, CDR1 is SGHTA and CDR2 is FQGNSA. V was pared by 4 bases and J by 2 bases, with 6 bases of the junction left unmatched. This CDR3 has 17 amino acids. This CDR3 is CASSSPTSGRAYNEQFF. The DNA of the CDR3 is TGTGCCAGCAGCTCGCCGACTAGCGGGAGAGCCTACAATGAGCAGTTCTTC.

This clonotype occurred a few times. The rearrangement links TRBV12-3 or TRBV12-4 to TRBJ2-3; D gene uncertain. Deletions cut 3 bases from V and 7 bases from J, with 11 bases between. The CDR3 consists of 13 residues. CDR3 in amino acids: CASSLGEVYTQYF. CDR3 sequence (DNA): TGTGCCAGCAGTTTGGGTGAAGTCTATACGCAGTATTTT.

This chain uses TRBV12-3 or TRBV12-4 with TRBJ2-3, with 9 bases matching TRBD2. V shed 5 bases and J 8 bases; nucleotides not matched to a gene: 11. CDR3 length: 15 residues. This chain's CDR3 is CASSGPGTSMVTQYF. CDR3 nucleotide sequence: TGTGCCAGCAGTGGGCCCGGGACTAGCATGGTTACGCAGTATTTT.

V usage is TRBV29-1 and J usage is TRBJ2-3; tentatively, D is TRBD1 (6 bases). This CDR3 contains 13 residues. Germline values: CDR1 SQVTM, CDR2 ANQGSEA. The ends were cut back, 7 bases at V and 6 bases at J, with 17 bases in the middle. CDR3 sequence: CSAQGPPVDTQYF. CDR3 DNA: TGCAGCGCTCAGGGGCCCCCGGTGGATACGCAGTATTTT.

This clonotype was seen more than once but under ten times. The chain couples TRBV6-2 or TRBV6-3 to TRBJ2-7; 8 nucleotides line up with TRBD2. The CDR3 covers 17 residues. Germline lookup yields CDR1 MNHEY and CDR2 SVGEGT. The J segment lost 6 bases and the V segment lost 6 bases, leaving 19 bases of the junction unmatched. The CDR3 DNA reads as TGTGCCAGCAGCAACTCCGCCGGTAGCGGGATTACGGGCGAGCAGTACTTC. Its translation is CASSNSAGSGITGEQYF.

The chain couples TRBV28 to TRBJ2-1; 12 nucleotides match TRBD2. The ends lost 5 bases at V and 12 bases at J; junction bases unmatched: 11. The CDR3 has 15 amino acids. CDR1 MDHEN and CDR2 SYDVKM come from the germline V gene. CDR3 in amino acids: CASSLTSGSRGGQFF. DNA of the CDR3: TGTGCCAGCAGTCTGACTAGCGGGAGTAGAGGTGGGCAGTTCTTC.

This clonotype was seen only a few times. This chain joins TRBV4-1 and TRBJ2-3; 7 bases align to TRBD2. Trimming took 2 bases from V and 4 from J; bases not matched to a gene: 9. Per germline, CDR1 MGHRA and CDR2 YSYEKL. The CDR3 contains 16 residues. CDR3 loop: CASSQIAREPPDTQYF. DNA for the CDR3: TGCGCCAGCAGCCAAATCGCGCGGGAGCCCCCAGATACGCAGTATTTT.

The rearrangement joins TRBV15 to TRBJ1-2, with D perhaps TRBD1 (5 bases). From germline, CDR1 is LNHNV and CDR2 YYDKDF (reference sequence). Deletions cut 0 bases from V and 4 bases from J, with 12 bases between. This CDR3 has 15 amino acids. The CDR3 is CATSRDQGMSYGYTF. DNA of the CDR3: TGTGCCACCAGCAGAGATCAGGGAATGTCCTATGGCTACACCTTC.

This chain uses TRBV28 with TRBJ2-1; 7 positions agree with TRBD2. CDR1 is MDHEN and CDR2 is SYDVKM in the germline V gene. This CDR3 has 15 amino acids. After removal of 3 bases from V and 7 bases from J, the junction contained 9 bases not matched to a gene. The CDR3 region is CASSLGGTTRNEQFF. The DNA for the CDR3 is TGTGCCAGCAGTTTGGGCGGGACTACACGGAATGAGCAGTTCTTC.

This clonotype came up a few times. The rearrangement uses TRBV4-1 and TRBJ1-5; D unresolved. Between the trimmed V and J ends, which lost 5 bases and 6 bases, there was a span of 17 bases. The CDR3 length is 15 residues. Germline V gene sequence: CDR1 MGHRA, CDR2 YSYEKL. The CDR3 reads CASSEAPMGSQPQHF. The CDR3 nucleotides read TGCGCCAGCAGCGAGGCCCCCATGGGGAGTCAGCCCCAGCATTTT.

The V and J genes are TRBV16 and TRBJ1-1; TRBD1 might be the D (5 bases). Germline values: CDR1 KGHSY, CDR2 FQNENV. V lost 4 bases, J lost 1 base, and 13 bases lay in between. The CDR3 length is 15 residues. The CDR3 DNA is TGTGCCAGCAGCCGAGCTCGGGGCGAGAACACTGAAGCTTTCTTT. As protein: CASSRARGENTEAFF.

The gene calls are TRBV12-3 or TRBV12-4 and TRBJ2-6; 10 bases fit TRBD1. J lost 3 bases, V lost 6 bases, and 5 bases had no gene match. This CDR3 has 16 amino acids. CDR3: CASSRQGAGGANVLTF. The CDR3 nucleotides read TGTGCCAGCAGCCGACAGGGGGCAGGTGGGGCCAACGTCCTGACTTTC.

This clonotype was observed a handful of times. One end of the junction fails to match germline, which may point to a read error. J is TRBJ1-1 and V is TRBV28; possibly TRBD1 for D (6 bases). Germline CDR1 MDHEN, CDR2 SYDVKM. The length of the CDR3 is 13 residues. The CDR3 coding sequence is TGTGCCAGCAGGCTATCCCAGGACAGCCAGGAGGACTTT. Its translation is CASRLSQDSQEDF.

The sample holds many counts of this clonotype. CDR3 nucleotide sequence: TGTGCCAGCAGCTTGGGTCAACCCGGGACAGCGCAGTATTTT. Translating it yields CASSLGQPGTAQYF. This sequence joins TRBV7-2 and TRBJ2-3; 7 bases align to TRBD1. J gave up 10 bases and V 3 bases, and 10 bases lay outside the gene matches. CDR3 length: 14 amino acids. Germline-derived CDR1 and CDR2 are SGHTA and FQGNSA.

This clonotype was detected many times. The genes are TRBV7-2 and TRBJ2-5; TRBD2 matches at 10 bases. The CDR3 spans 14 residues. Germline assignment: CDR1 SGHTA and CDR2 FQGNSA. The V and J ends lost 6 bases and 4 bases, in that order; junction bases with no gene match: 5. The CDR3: CASSLRLAGETQYF. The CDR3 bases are TGTGCCAGCAGTTTACGACTAGCGGGAGAGACCCAGTACTTC.

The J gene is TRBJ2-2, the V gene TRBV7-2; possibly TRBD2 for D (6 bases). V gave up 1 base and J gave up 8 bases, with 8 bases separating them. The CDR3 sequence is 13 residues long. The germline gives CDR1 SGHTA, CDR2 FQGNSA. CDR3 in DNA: TGTGCCAGCAGCTTAGTTGGAGGGGGGGAGCTGTTTTTT. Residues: CASSLVGGGELFF.

CDR3 residues: CASSHRQGEQPQHF. In DNA form, the CDR3 reads TGCGCCAGCAGCCACAGACAGGGTGAGCAGCCCCAGCATTTT. The chain recombines TRBV4-1 with TRBJ1-5; 7 positions match TRBD1. This CDR3 spans 14 amino acids. CDR1 MGHRA and CDR2 YSYEKL come from the germline V gene. V lost 3 bases, J lost 7 bases, and 6 bases stayed unmatched.

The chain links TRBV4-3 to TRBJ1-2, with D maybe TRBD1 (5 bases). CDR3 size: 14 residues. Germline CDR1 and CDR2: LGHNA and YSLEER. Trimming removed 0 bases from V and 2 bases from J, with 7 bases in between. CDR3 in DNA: TGCGCCAGCAGCCAAGACAACAGGAACTATGGCTACACCTTC. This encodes CASSQDNRNYGYTF.

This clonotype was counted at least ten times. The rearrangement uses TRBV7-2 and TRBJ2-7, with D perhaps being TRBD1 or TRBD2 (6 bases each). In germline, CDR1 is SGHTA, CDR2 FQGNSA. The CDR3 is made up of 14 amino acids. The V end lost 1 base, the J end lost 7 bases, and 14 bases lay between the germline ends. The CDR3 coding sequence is TGTGCCAGCAGCTTAGGAGGGGGGCAAAGAGAGCAGTACTTC. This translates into CASSLGGGQREQYF.

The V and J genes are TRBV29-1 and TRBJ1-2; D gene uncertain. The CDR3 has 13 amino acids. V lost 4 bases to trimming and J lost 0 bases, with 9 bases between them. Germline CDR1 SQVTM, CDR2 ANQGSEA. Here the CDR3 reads CSVAAVANYGYTF. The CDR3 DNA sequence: TGCAGCGTTGCCGCAGTAGCTAACTATGGCTACACCTTC.

CDR3 residues: CASRGTSLNEQFF. The DNA of the CDR3 is TGTGCCAGCAGAGGGACTAGCCTCAATGAGCAGTTCTTC. The chain is built from TRBV6-2 or TRBV6-3 and TRBJ2-1, with TRBD2 matching over 9 bases. Germline V gene lookup returns CDR1 MNHEY and CDR2 SVGEGT. CDR3 size: 13 residues. The V gene end was trimmed by 6 bases and the J gene end by 6 bases; junction bases not matched to a gene: 3.

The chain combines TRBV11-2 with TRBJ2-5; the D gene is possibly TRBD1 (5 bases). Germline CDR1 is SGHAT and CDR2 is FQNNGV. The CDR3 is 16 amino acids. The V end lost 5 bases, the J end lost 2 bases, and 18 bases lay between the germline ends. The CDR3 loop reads CASSVLSRTQQETQYF. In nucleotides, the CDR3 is TGTGCCAGCAGCGTCCTTTCTCGGACACAACAAGAGACCCAGTACTTC.

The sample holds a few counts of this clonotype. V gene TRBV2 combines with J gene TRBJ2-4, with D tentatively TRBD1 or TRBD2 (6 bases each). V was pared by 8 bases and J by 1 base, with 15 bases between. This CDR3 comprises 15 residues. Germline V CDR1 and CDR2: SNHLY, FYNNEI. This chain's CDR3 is CASGVGGLAKNIQYF. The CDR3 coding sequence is TGTGCCAGCGGGGTGGGGGGCTTGGCCAAAAACATTCAGTACTTC.

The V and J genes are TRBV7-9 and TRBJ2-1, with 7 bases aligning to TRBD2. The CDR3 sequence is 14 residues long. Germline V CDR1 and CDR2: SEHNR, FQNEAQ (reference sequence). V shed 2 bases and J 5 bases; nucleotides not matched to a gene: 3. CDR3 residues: CASSLPAGHNEQFF. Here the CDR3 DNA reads TGTGCCAGCAGCTTACCAGCGGGGCACAATGAGCAGTTCTTC.

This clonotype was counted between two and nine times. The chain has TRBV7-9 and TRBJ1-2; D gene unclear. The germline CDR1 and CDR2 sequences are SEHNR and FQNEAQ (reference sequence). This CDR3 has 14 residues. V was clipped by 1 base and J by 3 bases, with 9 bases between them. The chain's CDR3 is CASSLERGHYGYTF. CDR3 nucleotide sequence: TGTGCCAGCAGCTTAGAGAGAGGGCACTATGGCTACACCTTC. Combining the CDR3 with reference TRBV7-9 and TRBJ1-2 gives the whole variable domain DTGVSQNPRHKITKRGQNVTFRCDPISEHNRLYWYRQTLGQGPEFLTYFQNEAQLEKSRLLSDRFSAERPKGSFSTLEIQRTEQGDSAMYLCASSLERGHYGYTFGSGTRLTVV.

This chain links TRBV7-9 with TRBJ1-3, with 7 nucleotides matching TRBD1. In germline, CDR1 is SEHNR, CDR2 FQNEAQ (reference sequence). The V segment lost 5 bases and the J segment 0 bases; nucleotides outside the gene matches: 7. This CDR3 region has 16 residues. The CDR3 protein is CASSPLAGGSGNTIYF. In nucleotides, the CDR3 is TGTGCCAGCAGCCCCCTCGCAGGGGGCTCTGGAAACACCATATATTTT.

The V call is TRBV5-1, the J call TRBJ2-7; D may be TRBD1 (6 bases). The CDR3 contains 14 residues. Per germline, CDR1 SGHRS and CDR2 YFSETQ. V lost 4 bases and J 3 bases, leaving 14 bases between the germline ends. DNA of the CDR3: TGCGCCAGCAGCCCAGGACAGTTCTTCTACGAGCAGTACTTC. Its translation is CASSPGQFFYEQYF.

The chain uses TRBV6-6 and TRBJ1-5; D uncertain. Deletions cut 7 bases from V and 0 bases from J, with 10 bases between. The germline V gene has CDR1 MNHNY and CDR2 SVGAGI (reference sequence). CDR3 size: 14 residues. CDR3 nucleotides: TGTGCCAGCATGGTGGGGAATAGCAATCAGCCCCAGCATTTT. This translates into CASMVGNSNQPQHF.

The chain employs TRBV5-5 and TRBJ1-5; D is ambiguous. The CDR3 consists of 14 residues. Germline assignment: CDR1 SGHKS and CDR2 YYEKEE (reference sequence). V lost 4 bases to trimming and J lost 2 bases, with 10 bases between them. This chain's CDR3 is CASSTDLGNQPQHF. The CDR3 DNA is TGTGCCAGCAGCACAGACCTCGGCAATCAGCCCCAGCATTTT.

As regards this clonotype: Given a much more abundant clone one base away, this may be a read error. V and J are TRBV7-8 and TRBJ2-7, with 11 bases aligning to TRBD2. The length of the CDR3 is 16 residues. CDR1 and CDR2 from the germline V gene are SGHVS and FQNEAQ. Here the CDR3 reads CATSRTSGYSPIEQYF. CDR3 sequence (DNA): TGTGCCACCAGCAGGACTAGCGGGTACTCCCCAATCGAGCAGTACTTC.

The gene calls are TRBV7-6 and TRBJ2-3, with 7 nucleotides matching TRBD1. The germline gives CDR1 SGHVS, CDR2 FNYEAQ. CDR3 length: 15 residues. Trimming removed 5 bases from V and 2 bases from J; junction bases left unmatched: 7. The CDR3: CASSLIGTATDTQYF. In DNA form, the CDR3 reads TGTGCCAGCAGCCTAATCGGGACAGCCACAGATACGCAGTATTTT.